The 5 T cell receptor beta chains below come from one sample, sequenced in a study of T cell clonotyping in hematopoietic cell transplantation. Some clones are missing from TCRdb's copy, which holds only in-frame ones; the method was immunoSEQ multiplex PCR. Of 46,000 or so clones listed, more than 75% are singletons. This sample's time point: recipient sample about 28 days before transplant, after cytoreduction. Sample: peripheral blood mononuclear cells, taken before stem cell transplant. The receptor set was obtained from a man aged 60 to 75 with biphenotypic leukemia. Some clones in this sample may be carry-over from other donors' samples.

This chain uses TRBV13 with TRBJ2-1, with D hard to call. CDR1 and CDR2 from the germline V gene are PRHDT and FYEKMQ (reference sequence). The CDR3 sequence is 15 residues long. The V end lost 4 bases, the J end lost 4 bases, and 14 bases lay between the germline ends. In DNA, the CDR3 is TGTGCCAGCAGCTCGACCTCGCCCCTATACAATGAGCAGTTCTTC. Its translation: CASSSTSPLYNEQFF.

The table lists this clone with a count of one. The V call is TRBV6-1, the J call TRBJ2-7; D not certain. The CDR3 length is 12 residues. The V end was cut by 4 bases, the J end by 4 bases, with 8 bases between. Germline V gives CDR1 MNHNS, CDR2 SASEGT. CDR3 coding DNA: TGTGCCAGCAGTGCAACTGGATACGAGCAGTACTTC. Its translation is CASSATGYEQYF.

This clone was found once. The chain couples TRBV2 to TRBJ1-5; a weak D match, TRBD1 (6 bases). The length of the CDR3 is 13 residues. The ends were cut back, 7 bases at V and 7 bases at J, with 14 bases in the middle. Germline V CDR1 and CDR2: SNHLY, FYNNEI. The CDR3 spells CASIGRRGQPQHF. CDR3 in DNA: TGTGCCAGCATTGGGCGCAGGGGACAGCCCCAGCATTTT.

The chain combines TRBV5-1 with TRBJ1-5; D is perhaps TRBD1 (6 bases). The CDR3 loop spans 15 amino acids. From germline, CDR1 is SGHRS and CDR2 YFSETQ. V dropped 0 bases and J dropped 9 bases, with 16 bases sitting between them. The CDR3 is CASSLEFRDTGPQHF. The CDR3 DNA is TGCGCCAGCAGCTTGGAATTTCGGGACACCGGGCCCCAGCATTTT. Drawing the rest from reference TRBV5-1 and TRBJ1-5, the complete variable domain is KAGVTQTPRYLIKTRGQQVTLSCSPISGHRSVSWYQQTPGQGLQFLFEYFSETQRNKGNFPGRFSGRQFSNSRSEMNVSTLELGDSALYLCASSLEFRDTGPQHFGDGTRLSIL.

The CDR3 region has the DNA TGCGCCAGCAGCTTGTTCGCCACCTACGAGCAGTACTTC. It yields the protein CASSLFATYEQYF. The chain is built from TRBV5-1 and TRBJ2-7, with D hard to call. Germline V lookup: CDR1 SGHRS, CDR2 YFSETQ. V was clipped by 1 base and J by 2 bases, with 7 bases between them. The CDR3 has 13 residues. Together with reference TRBV5-1 and TRBJ2-7, the CDR3 gives the full variable domain: KAGVTQTPRYLIKTRGQQVTLSCSPISGHRSVSWYQQTPGQGLQFLFEYFSETQRNKGNFPGRFSGRQFSNSRSEMNVSTLELGDSALYLCASSLFATYEQYFGPGTRLTVT.